Following are 26 T cell receptor beta chains from one sample sequenced in a study of blood T cell repertoires in COVID-19. Method: immunoSEQ multiplex PCR; TCRdb's copy keeps in-frame clones and lacks some. Of some 150,000 clones in the sample, about four fifths were seen once. The source material was peripheral blood. These receptor sequences come from a human donor in a cohort sampled during active COVID-19.

This clone was seen a few times. V gene TRBV19 combines with J gene TRBJ2-6; the match to TRBD1 covers 8 bases. CDR1 is LNHDA, CDR2 SQIVND, per germline (reference sequence). CDR3 size: 15 residues. The trim removed 4 bases at V and 2 bases at J, leaving 1 base unmatched. In DNA, the CDR3 is TGTGCCAGTAGTACCAGGGGGCCTGGGGCCAACGTCCTGACTTTC. Its protein product is CASSTRGPGANVLTF.

This rearrangement joins TRBV7-9 to TRBJ2-3, with 11 bases fitting TRBD2. V gave up 5 bases and J gave up 2 bases; unmatched junction bases: 6. This CDR3 spans 16 amino acids. Germline V gene sequence: CDR1 SEHNR, CDR2 FQNEAQ (reference sequence). DNA for the CDR3: TGTGCCAGCAGCCCCCCGGGACTAGCGGTCACAGATACGCAGTATTTT. It yields the protein CASSPPGLAVTDTQYF.

This sequence joins TRBV7-9 and TRBJ2-3, with a weak D call TRBD2 (7 bases). This CDR3 spans 17 amino acids. Germline loops: CDR1 SEHNR, CDR2 FQNEAQ (reference sequence). The germline V and J ends were trimmed by 1 base and 1 base, with 15 bases remaining between them. CDR3 amino acids: CASSLGAGASRTDTQYF. The DNA for the CDR3 is TGTGCCAGCAGCTTAGGGGCGGGGGCCAGCCGCACAGATACGCAGTATTTT.

The chain employs TRBV5-1 and TRBJ2-5, with 14 positions matching TRBD2. V lost 4 bases and J lost 5; bases outside the gene matches: 7. Germline V gene sequence: CDR1 SGHRS, CDR2 YFSETQ. The CDR3 extends over 16 amino acids. The CDR3 coding sequence is TGCGCCAGCAGCACCCGACTAGCGGGGGGGCGTGAGACCCAGTACTTC. Translating gives CASSTRLAGGRETQYF. Filled out from reference TRBV5-1 and TRBJ2-5, the complete variable domain reads KAGVTQTPRYLIKTRGQQVTLSCSPISGHRSVSWYQQTPGQGLQFLFEYFSETQRNKGNFPGRFSGRQFSNSRSEMNVSTLELGDSALYLCASSTRLAGGRETQYFGPGTRLLVL.

This clone has just one count. This rearrangement joins TRBV19 to TRBJ1-2; the D gene is possibly TRBD1 (6 bases). CDR3 length: 18 amino acids. Trimming pared 3 bases from V and 3 bases from J, leaving 23 bases between. Germline loops: CDR1 LNHDA, CDR2 SQIVND (reference sequence). CDR3 in DNA: TGTGCCAGTAGTATCCCGTACCCCTCGACAGGTGAAGACTATGGCTACACCTTC. As protein: CASSIPYPSTGEDYGYTF.

J is TRBJ2-7 and V is TRBV6-5; TRBD1 agrees at 11 bases. Trimming took 4 bases from V and 6 from J; bases not matched to a gene: 5. Germline V gives CDR1 MNHEY, CDR2 SVGAGI. The CDR3 runs to 14 residues. The CDR3 DNA reads TGTGCCAGCAGTTCCGGGACAGGGGGTTCCGAGCAGTACTTC. This translates into CASSSGTGGSEQYF.

The rearrangement joins TRBV19 to TRBJ1-2, with a possible D match to TRBD1 (6 bases). With 4 bases removed from V and 2 bases from J, the gap between germline ends came to 8 bases. The CDR3 is made up of 13 amino acids. The germline gives CDR1 LNHDA, CDR2 SQIVND (reference sequence). The CDR3 is CASSRQENYGYTF. The CDR3 DNA reads as TGTGCCAGTAGTAGACAGGAGAACTATGGCTACACCTTC.

This clone occurred a few times. DNA for the CDR3: TGTGCCAGCTCACCTATACAGGGGGCGAACACTGAAGCTTTCTTT. As protein: CASSPIQGANTEAFF. V is TRBV18 and J is TRBJ1-1; 9 nucleotides align to TRBD1. The J segment lost 1 base and the V segment lost 3 bases, leaving 3 bases of the junction unmatched. The CDR3 is 15 residues long. In germline, CDR1 is KGHSH, CDR2 LQKENI.

V usage is TRBV7-2 and J usage is TRBJ2-2; TRBD2 agrees at 7 bases. Germline CDR1 and CDR2: SGHTA and FQGNSA. Losses at the gene ends were 6 bases for V and 3 bases for J; bases not matched to a gene: 4. CDR3 length: 14 amino acids. The CDR3 reads CASRWGGDTGELFF. The CDR3 DNA reads TGTGCCAGCAGGTGGGGAGGGGACACCGGGGAGCTGTTTTTT.

This clone has a handful of counts. The chain recombines TRBV7-9 with TRBJ1-5; unclear D gene. Trimming cost V 8 bases and J 0 bases, with 11 bases left between them. This CDR3 contains 14 residues. Germline CDR1 SEHNR, CDR2 FQNEAQ (reference sequence). The CDR3 is CASATRDSNQPQHF. CDR3 DNA: TGTGCCAGCGCTACCCGGGATAGCAATCAGCCCCAGCATTTT.

In its sample, this clone was seen a few times. The genes are TRBV5-6 and TRBJ1-4; 7 nucleotides align to TRBD1. CDR3 size: 14 residues. The V and J ends lost 3 bases and 4 bases, in that order; junction bases with no gene match: 3. Germline V CDR1 and CDR2: SGHDT, YYEEEE. The CDR3: CASSSDRFNEKLFF. In DNA, the CDR3 is TGTGCCAGCAGCTCGGACAGGTTTAATGAAAAACTGTTTTTT.

The J gene is TRBJ2-3, the V gene TRBV7-2, with 10 positions matching TRBD2. CDR1 and CDR2 (germline): SGHTA, FQGNSA. CDR3 length: 18 residues. After removal of 1 base from V and 4 bases from J, the junction contained 11 bases not matched to a gene. The CDR3 DNA is TGTGCCAGCAGCTTAGAATCCAGCGGGGGGGCCGAGGCAGATACGCAGTATTTT. Translating it yields CASSLESSGGAEADTQYF. Supplemented by reference TRBV7-2 and TRBJ2-3, the full variable domain reads GAGVSQSPSNKVTEKGKDVELRCDPISGHTALYWYRQSLGQGLEFLIYFQGNSAPDKSGLPSDRFSAERTGGSVSTLTIQRTQQEDSAVYLCASSLESSGGAEADTQYFGPGTRLTVL.

This clone has at least ten counts. The V and J genes are TRBV19 and TRBJ2-1; D is possibly TRBD2 (7 bases). The germline V gene has CDR1 LNHDA and CDR2 SQIVND (reference sequence). This CDR3 contains 14 residues. V was cut by 3 bases and J by 5 bases, with 11 bases left in between. This chain's CDR3 is CASSIRGGDNEQFF. CDR3 DNA sequence: TGTGCCAGTAGTATTCGAGGGGGGGACAATGAGCAGTTCTTC.

The genes are TRBV27 and TRBJ1-1, with TRBD1 matching over 9 bases. This CDR3 has 15 amino acids. V trimming: 5 bases; J trimming: 3 bases; junction bases outside the gene matches: 7. Germline V gives CDR1 MNHEY, CDR2 SMNVEV (reference sequence). The CDR3 protein is CASSPSTGGYTEAFF. CDR3 nucleotide sequence: TGTGCCAGCAGTCCTTCGACAGGGGGTTACACTGAAGCTTTCTTT.

V and J are TRBV29-1 and TRBJ1-1; the D is unclear. V lost 7 bases to trimming and J lost 1 base, with 4 bases between them. This CDR3 contains 10 residues. Germline CDR1 reads SQVTM; CDR2 reads ANQGSEA. Written as DNA, the CDR3 is TGCAGCGGACAGAACACTGAAGCTTTCTTT. This codes for CSGQNTEAFF.

The V and J genes are TRBV6-5 and TRBJ1-1; 8 positions match TRBD1. The V and J ends lost 2 bases and 3 bases, in that order; junction bases with no gene match: 5. The CDR3 consists of 15 residues. Germline loops: CDR1 MNHEY, CDR2 SVGAGI. DNA for the CDR3: TGTGCCAGCAGTTACGGGGGACAGGACCACACTGAAGCTTTCTTT. It is translated as CASSYGGQDHTEAFF.

This clone was picked up a small number of times. The chain couples TRBV7-2 to TRBJ1-4, with unresolved D. Between the trimmed V and J ends, which lost 0 bases and 1 base, there was a span of 6 bases. The germline V gene has CDR1 SGHTA and CDR2 FQGNSA. The CDR3 has 15 amino acids. For the CDR3, the DNA is TGTGCCAGCAGCTTAGCGCGAAAAACTAATGAAAAACTGTTTTTT. Translating it yields CASSLARKTNEKLFF. Combining the CDR3 with reference TRBV7-2 and TRBJ1-4 gives the whole variable domain GAGVSQSPSNKVTEKGKDVELRCDPISGHTALYWYRQSLGQGLEFLIYFQGNSAPDKSGLPSDRFSAERTGGSVSTLTIQRTQQEDSAVYLCASSLARKTNEKLFFGSGTQLSVL.

This clone has only a few counts. The chain links TRBV5-1 to TRBJ2-7, with TRBD1 matching 7 bases. The J segment lost 7 bases and the V segment lost 7 bases, leaving 17 bases of the junction unmatched. CDR3 length: 15 residues. From germline, CDR1 is SGHRS and CDR2 YFSETQ. In DNA form, the CDR3 reads TGCGCCAGCTGTAAAGGGGGCTCAAGTTCGGAAGAGCAGTACTTC. Translated, it gives CASCKGGSSSEEQYF.

The rearrangement uses TRBV10-2 and TRBJ2-1, with D unclear. Germline V gene lookup returns CDR1 WSHSY and CDR2 SAAADI. CDR3 length equals 14 residues. Trimming pared 8 bases from V and 6 bases from J, leaving 17 bases between. The DNA of the CDR3 is TGCGCCAGCGGGTCCCGACCAGGAATCAATGAGCAGTTCTTC. It codes for CASGSRPGINEQFF.

This sequence joins TRBV11-2 and TRBJ1-1; D possibly corresponds to TRBD1 (6 bases). This CDR3 contains 17 residues. Germline V gene sequence: CDR1 SGHAT, CDR2 FQNNGV. The V end lost 4 bases, the J end lost 7 bases, and 25 bases lay between the germline ends. This chain's CDR3 is CASSSLRWDNTRREAFF. The CDR3 nucleotides read TGTGCCAGCAGCTCCCTTCGGTGGGACAACACTAGGCGTGAAGCTTTCTTT. Complete variable domain (other parts from reference TRBV11-2 and TRBJ1-1): EAGVAQSPRYKIIEKRQSVAFWCNPISGHATLYWYQQILGQGPKLLIQFQNNGVVDDSQLPKDRFSAERLKGVDSTLKIQPAKLEDSAVYLCASSSLRWDNTRREAFFGQGTRLTVV.

The J gene is TRBJ1-3, the V gene TRBV5-8, with 10 bases that match TRBD1. CDR3 length: 14 amino acids. Germline values: CDR1 SGHTS, CDR2 YDEGEE. V gave up 4 bases and J gave up 7 bases; unmatched junction bases: 5. CDR3: CASSRGTGANTIYF. Here the CDR3 DNA reads TGTGCCAGCAGCCGCGGGACAGGGGCGAACACCATATATTTT. The whole variable domain, filled in from reference TRBV5-8 and TRBJ1-3, reads EAGVTQSPTHLIKTRGQQATLRCSPISGHTSVYWYQQALGLGLQFLLWYDEGEERNRGNFPPRFSGRQFPNYSSELNVNALELEDSALYLCASSRGTGANTIYFGEGSWLTVV.

This chain uses TRBV3-1 (or the pseudogene TRBV3-2) with TRBJ2-7; 14 bases match TRBD2. The germline CDR1 and CDR2 sequences are LGHDT and YNNKEL (reference sequence). The CDR3 sequence is 18 residues long. V shed 6 bases and J 6 bases; nucleotides not matched to a gene: 16. CDR3 in amino acids: CASSPPTSGGAIHREQYF. In DNA form, the CDR3 reads TGTGCCAGCAGTCCTCCGACTAGCGGGGGGGCAATCCATCGCGAGCAGTACTTC.

The rearrangement links TRBV28 to TRBJ1-5; 12 bases align to TRBD1. Trimming at V came to 5 bases and at J to 6 bases, leaving 11 bases not matched to a gene. Germline lookup yields CDR1 MDHEN and CDR2 SYDVKM. This CDR3 is built from 17 residues. The CDR3 reads CASSPGTGGAWGQPQHF. CDR3 sequence (DNA): TGTGCCAGCAGTCCGGGGACAGGGGGCGCCTGGGGTCAGCCCCAGCATTTT.

The rearrangement links TRBV20-1 to TRBJ2-5, with 10 bases aligning to TRBD1. The V gene end was trimmed by 3 bases and the J gene end by 4 bases; junction bases not matched to a gene: 8. This CDR3 contains 15 residues. The germline gives CDR1 DFQATT, CDR2 SNEGSKA (reference sequence). The CDR3 DNA reads as TGCAGTGCTAGTACGGGACAGGGGTTCGCAGAGACCCAGTACTTC. It is translated as CSASTGQGFAETQYF.

V gene TRBV6-5 combines with J gene TRBJ1-5; 9 bases agree with TRBD1. This CDR3 has 14 residues. Germline V gene sequence: CDR1 MNHEY, CDR2 SVGAGI. Unmatched junction bases numbered 5, after V lost 5 bases and J lost 6 bases. The DNA for the CDR3 is TGTGCCAGCAGTCAACCGGGACAGGGTCAGCCCCAGCATTTT. This sequence encodes CASSQPGQGQPQHF.

This chain connects TRBV9 to TRBJ2-3, with D perhaps matching TRBD2 (6 bases). CDR3 length: 14 residues. CDR1 and CDR2 from the germline V gene are SGDLS and YYNGEE. Trimming stripped 4 bases from V and 6 bases from J, with 15 bases between. CDR3 sequence: CASSIGRRGDTQYF. Here the CDR3 DNA reads TGTGCCAGCAGCATCGGACGGCGGGGCGATACGCAGTATTTT.